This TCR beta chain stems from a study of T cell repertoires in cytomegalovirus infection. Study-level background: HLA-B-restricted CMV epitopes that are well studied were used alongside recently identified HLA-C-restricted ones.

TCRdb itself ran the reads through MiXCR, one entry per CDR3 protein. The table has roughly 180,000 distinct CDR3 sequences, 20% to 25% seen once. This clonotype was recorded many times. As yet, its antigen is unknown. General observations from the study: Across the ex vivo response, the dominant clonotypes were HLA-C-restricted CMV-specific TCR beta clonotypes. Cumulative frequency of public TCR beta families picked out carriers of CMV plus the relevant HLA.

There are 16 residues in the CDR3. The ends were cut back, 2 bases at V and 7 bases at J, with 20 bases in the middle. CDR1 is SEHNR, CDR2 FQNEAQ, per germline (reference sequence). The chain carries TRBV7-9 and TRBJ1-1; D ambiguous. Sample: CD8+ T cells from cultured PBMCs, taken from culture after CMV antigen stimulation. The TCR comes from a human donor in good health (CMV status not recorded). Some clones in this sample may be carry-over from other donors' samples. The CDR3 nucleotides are TGTGCCAGCAGCTTAAACCTCGAGGGCAGGTTTCTTGAAGCTTTCTTT. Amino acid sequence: CASSLNLEGRFLEAFF. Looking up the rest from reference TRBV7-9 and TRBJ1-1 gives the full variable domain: DTGVSQNPRHKITKRGQNVTFRCDPISEHNRLYWYRQTLGQGPEFLTYFQNEAQLEKSRLLSDRFSAERPKGSFSTLEIQRTEQGDSAMYLCASSLNLEGRFLEAFFGQGTRLTVV.